Detailed here is one T cell receptor beta chain. Antigen specificity is unknown. Data came from immunoSEQ multiplex PCR; TCRdb stores just in-frame clones and leaves some out. The sample yields 60,000 to 80,000 clones, approximately 79% seen once. The record originates from a study of early stage breast cancer tumors. At the level of the study: The ER+/PR+/HER2- tumors included 7 to 9 ductal and a few lobular carcinomas. Study-level points and caveats: Unsorted bulk genomic DNA sequencing lacked pairing and functional marker data. Blood repertoires resembled normal breast more than tumor. Most shared enriched TCRB sequences were commonly generated ones.

The V and J ends lost 1 base and 2 bases respectively, with 17 bases between them. This CDR3 contains 17 residues. Germline-derived CDR1 and CDR2 are KGHSH and LQKENI. The sample comprised blood. The chain links TRBV18 to TRBJ1-2; D gene ambiguous. This receptor was taken from a person in their 60s with breast cancer. In DNA form, the CDR3 reads TGTGCCAGCTCACCACTGGTGGGAGTCGAAGGGAACTATGGCTACACCTTC. It codes for CASSPLVGVEGNYGYTF.